Listed here are 10 T cell receptor beta chains from one sample, sequenced in a study of cytomegalovirus exposure and HLA in healthy donors. 60 Vbeta and 13 Jbeta primers were used in PCR. Generated by immunoSEQ multiplex PCR, the TCRdb table keeps only in-frame clones and is missing some. Of roughly 230,000 clones listed, around 90% are singletons. Sequencing used PBMCs. Receptor source: a girl aged 2 to 10 in good health and CMV-seronegative.

The chain's CDR3 is CASRAGVSGANVLTF. In DNA form, the CDR3 reads TGTGCCAGCAGAGCCGGAGTCTCTGGGGCCAACGTCCTGACTTTC. The chain combines TRBV2 with TRBJ2-6; no clear D. There are 15 residues in the CDR3. Germline V lookup: CDR1 SNHLY, CDR2 FYNNEI. V was shortened by 6 bases and J by 0 bases, with 9 bases between the two germline ends.

The V gene is TRBV10-3, the J gene TRBJ1-5, with D possibly being TRBD1 (5 bases). This CDR3 region has 15 residues. Trimming left V 3 bases short and J 0 bases short, with 9 bases between. The germline V gene has CDR1 ENHRY and CDR2 SYGVKD. This CDR3 reads CAISDQGNSNQPQHF. In nucleotides, the CDR3 is TGTGCCATCAGTGACCAGGGTAATAGCAATCAGCCCCAGCATTTT.

The V gene is TRBV7-9, the J gene TRBJ1-1, with a weak D call TRBD1 (5 bases). CDR3 length: 11 residues. V was trimmed by 3 bases and J by 7 bases, leaving 6 bases between them. Germline CDR1 is SEHNR and CDR2 is FQNEAQ (reference sequence). The CDR3 DNA follows: TGTGCCAGCAGCTTTCAGGGTGAAGCTTTCTTT. This sequence encodes CASSFQGEAFF.

The chain is built from TRBV6-5 and TRBJ2-5; the match to TRBD2 covers 7 bases. With V trimmed by 2 bases and J by 2 bases, 5 bases remained unmatched. Looked up from germline, CDR1 is MNHEY and CDR2 is SVGAGI. The CDR3 loop spans 15 amino acids. CDR3: CASSYPLGGQETQYF. DNA for the CDR3: TGTGCCAGCAGTTACCCTCTCGGGGGGCAAGAGACCCAGTACTTC.

The V call is TRBV6-5, the J call TRBJ1-1; no firm D call. CDR3 size: 14 residues. Germline loops: CDR1 MNHEY, CDR2 SVGAGI. The V gene lost 5 bases and the J gene lost 1 base, with 11 bases spanning the gap. The CDR3 is CASSIRQENTEAFF. The CDR3 region has the DNA TGTGCCAGCAGTATTCGACAAGAGAACACTGAAGCTTTCTTT.

This chain uses TRBV11-2 with TRBJ2-7; 9 bases map to TRBD2. Germline CDR1 and CDR2: SGHAT and FQNNGV. The CDR3 loop spans 14 amino acids. With V trimmed by 6 bases and J by 2 bases, 5 bases remained unmatched. The CDR3 is CASRTTSGPYEQYF. The DNA for the CDR3 is TGTGCCAGCAGAACGACTAGCGGTCCCTACGAGCAGTACTTC. Filled out from reference TRBV11-2 and TRBJ2-7, the complete variable domain reads EAGVAQSPRYKIIEKRQSVAFWCNPISGHATLYWYQQILGQGPKLLIQFQNNGVVDDSQLPKDRFSAERLKGVDSTLKIQPAKLEDSAVYLCASRTTSGPYEQYFGPGTRLTVT.

CDR3 protein: CASSFGGITEAFF. The CDR3 DNA is TGCGCCAGCAGCTTCGGGGGGATCACTGAAGCTTTCTTT. The chain links TRBV5-1 to TRBJ1-1; tentative D call: TRBD1 (5 bases). V was cut by 2 bases and J by 4 bases, with 9 bases left in between. The germline gives CDR1 SGHRS, CDR2 YFSETQ. CDR3 length equals 13 residues.

This chain joins TRBV14 and TRBJ2-7, with 15 bases fitting TRBD2. The length of the CDR3 is 16 residues. In germline, CDR1 is SGHDN, CDR2 FVKESK. Trimming took 2 bases from V and 8 from J; bases not matched to a gene: 7. The CDR3 is CASSQTTGTSGRKQYF. CDR3 in DNA: TGTGCCAGCAGCCAAACGACCGGGACTAGCGGGAGGAAGCAGTACTTC.

This chain uses TRBV19 with TRBJ1-1; 7 positions match TRBD1. Germline trimming cut 0 bases from V and 3 bases from J; bases unmatched to any gene: 1. The CDR3 loop spans 14 amino acids. Germline CDR1 LNHDA, CDR2 SQIVND (reference sequence). The CDR3 protein is CASSIDRGYTEAFF. CDR3 in DNA: TGTGCCAGTAGTATAGACAGGGGGTACACTGAAGCTTTCTTT. Combining the CDR3 with reference TRBV19 and TRBJ1-1 gives the whole variable domain DGGITQSPKYLFRKEGQNVTLSCEQNLNHDAMYWYRQDPGQGLRLIYYSQIVNDFQKGDIAEGYSVSREKKESFPLTVTSAQKNPTAFYLCASSIDRGYTEAFFGQGTRLTVV.

This clone occurred once. This sequence joins TRBV28 and TRBJ1-2; a weak D match, TRBD1 (6 bases). The germline CDR1 and CDR2 sequences are MDHEN and SYDVKM. The CDR3 is made up of 13 amino acids. With 3 bases removed from V and 8 bases from J, the gap between germline ends came to 13 bases. CDR3 loop: CASSFEGVGGYTF. In nucleotides, the CDR3 is TGTGCCAGCAGTTTTGAGGGGGTAGGGGGCTACACCTTC.